This T cell receptor (beta chain) was recorded in a study of blood T cell repertoires in COVID-19. V was pared by 5 bases and J by 4 bases, with 9 bases of the junction left unmatched. The CDR3 contains 15 residues. Germline CDR1 and CDR2: LNHDA and SQIVND (reference sequence). Using immunoSEQ multiplex PCR, the repertoire was profiled, and TCRdb retains in-frame clones only, with some absent. This table has 100,000 to 150,000 clones, 90% appearing once. The sequence came from a man in his fifties with active COVID-19. The sample comprised peripheral blood. V usage is TRBV19 and J usage is TRBJ2-5; TRBD1 matches at 8 bases. In DNA, the CDR3 is TGTGCCAGTAGTGAACGGGGCAGGGGGCGAGAGACCCAGTACTTC. This gives the protein CASSERGRGRETQYF.